A selection of T cell receptor beta chains follows, all from one sample in a study of radiotherapy plus CTLA-4 blockade in lung cancer. Data came from immunoSEQ multiplex PCR; TCRdb stores just in-frame clones and leaves some out. The sample carries some 110,000 clones, 75% to 80% recorded once. The material sequenced was peripheral blood, taken from a patient treated with radiotherapy plus ipilimumab. These receptors were collected from a human donor with non-small cell lung cancer who had a partial response to radiotherapy plus ipilimumab. The CDR3 runs from the conserved cysteine through the conserved F or W. The order of the fields is V gene, J gene, clone size, D gene, CDR3 protein, CDR3 DNA. A D gene is named only where the DNA matches it firmly. Not all rows give a size; the values are once, few, many and, for expanded clones, a class.

>TRBV5-1|TRBJ2-1|.|TRBD2
CASSPGLAGVNEQFF
TGCGCCAGCAGCCCCGGACTAGCGGGAGTGAATGAGCAGTTCTTC
>TRBV29-1|TRBJ1-3|.|.
CSVELRGISGNTIYF
TGCAGCGTTGAACTCAGGGGAATCTCTGGAAACACCATATATTTT
>TRBV18|TRBJ2-7|.|TRBD1
CASSPPDRVVYEQYF
TGTGCCAGCTCACCACCGGACAGGGTGGTCTACGAGCAGTACTTC
>TRBV6-6|TRBJ1-2|.|.
CASSYSATAYGYTF
TGTGCCAGCAGTTACTCGGCGACAGCATATGGCTACACCTTC
>TRBV27|TRBJ1-2|.|.
CASSPLGGGHYGYTF
TGTGCCAGCAGTCCGCTTGGGGGGGGGCACTATGGCTACACCTTC
>TRBV5-1|TRBJ1-2|.|.
CASSFNSNYGYTF
TGCGCCAGCAGCTTCAACAGCAACTATGGCTACACCTTC
>TRBV6-1|TRBJ2-7|few|TRBD1
CASSRDPGQGAEQYF
TGTGCCAGCAGTCGAGACCCGGGACAGGGTGCCGAGCAGTACTTC
>TRBV19|TRBJ1-4|.|.
CASAPGTASGEKLFF
TGTGCCAGTGCCCCGGGGACTGCCTCCGGTGAAAAACTGTTTTTT
>TRBV2|TRBJ1-6|.|TRBD1
CASKGTVNSPLHF
TGTGCCAGCAAGGGGACAGTGAATTCACCCCTCCACTTT
>TRBV14|TRBJ2-7|.|TRBD2
CASSLTSGRYEQYF
TGTGCCAGCAGCCTAACTAGCGGGAGGTACGAGCAGTACTTC
>TRBV4-3|TRBJ1-1|.|TRBD1
CASSRIQGMQNAFF
TGCGCCAGCAGCCGTATACAGGGGATGCAGAACGCTTTCTTT
>TRBV7-9|TRBJ2-3|once|.
CASSIYRAATDTQYF
TGTGCCAGCAGCATCTACAGGGCGGCGACAGATACGCAGTATTTT
>TRBV7-2|TRBJ2-1|.|TRBD2
CASSAPSGGMNEQFF
TGTGCCAGCAGCGCTCCTAGCGGGGGGATGAATGAGCAGTTCTTC
>TRBV21-1|TRBJ2-7|.|.
CASSKDGDRANYEQYF
TGTGCCAGCAGCAAAGACGGGGACAGGGCGAACTACGAGCAGTACTTC
>TRBV5-1|TRBJ2-2|.|TRBD1
CASSSGTGYTGELFF
TGCGCCAGCAGCTCCGGGACAGGGTACACCGGGGAGCTGTTTTTT
>TRBV11-3|TRBJ2-3|.|.
CASSRGSTSDTQYF
TGTGCCAGCAGCCGGGGGAGCACATCCGATACGCAGTATTTT
>TRBV19|TRBJ1-1|.|.
CASTSGMNTEAFF
TGTGCCAGTACCAGCGGGATGAACACTGAAGCTTTCTTT
>TRBV10-3|TRBJ2-1|.|TRBD2
CAISDLTSGRADEQFF
TGTGCCATCAGTGACCTGACTAGCGGGAGGGCAGATGAGCAGTTCTTC
>TRBV2|TRBJ1-3|.|TRBD1
CASSRDRGSYSGNTIYF
TGTGCCAGCAGCCGGGACAGGGGTTCTTACTCTGGAAACACCATATATTTT
>TRBV18|TRBJ1-1|.|TRBD1
CASSQETGRAEAFF
TGTGCCAGCTCACAGGAGACAGGGCGCGCTGAAGCTTTCTTT
>TRBV7-9|TRBJ1-1|.|.
CASSPTWANTEAFF
TGTGCCAGCAGCCCCACGTGGGCGAACACTGAAGCTTTCTTT
>TRBV28|TRBJ1-2|.|TRBD1
CATLPGQDYGYTF
TGTGCCACCCTCCCGGGACAGGACTATGGCTACACCTTC